These 16 T cell receptor beta chains share one sample of origin, sequenced in a study of T-cell memory formation after mild COVID-19. TCRdb itself ran the 5' RACE reads through MiXCR, one entry per CDR3 protein. Of about 470,000 distinct CDR3 sequences listed, more than 20% are singletons. Sequenced sample: PBMCs or a T cell subset sorted from them (not recorded which). These receptors were collected from an adult woman who had mild COVID-19 (a few samples of this study predate the infection). Cell type and time point are not known.

This clonotype was observed many times. The chain employs TRBV4-1 and TRBJ2-7; D possibly corresponds to TRBD1 (6 bases). Trimming removed 1 base at V and 2 bases at J, with 6 bases between. The CDR3 is made up of 13 amino acids. CDR1 and CDR2 from the germline V gene are MGHRA and YSYEKL. The CDR3, as DNA: TGCGCCAGCAGCCAAGGGGGGCCCTACGAGCAGTACTTC. Its protein product is CASSQGGPYEQYF.

This clonotype has only a few counts. The genes are TRBV5-1 and TRBJ1-6; 8 bases are shared with TRBD1. Losses at the gene ends were 5 bases for V and 6 bases for J; bases not matched to a gene: 4. Germline V lookup: CDR1 SGHRS, CDR2 YFSETQ. CDR3 length: 14 amino acids. The CDR3 loop is CASRPDRGNSPLHF. The CDR3 region has the DNA TGCGCCAGCAGGCCTGACAGGGGTAATTCACCCCTCCACTTT. The complete variable domain, with remaining parts taken from reference TRBV5-1 and TRBJ1-6, reads KAGVTQTPRYLIKTRGQQVTLSCSPISGHRSVSWYQQTPGQGLQFLFEYFSETQRNKGNFPGRFSGRQFSNSRSEMNVSTLELGDSALYLCASRPDRGNSPLHFGNGTRLTVT.

CDR3 sequence reads: CASSLEGQRQETQYF. DNA for the CDR3: TGCGCCAGCAGCTTGGAGGGCCAGCGCCAAGAGACCCAGTACTTC. The chain is built from TRBV5-1 and TRBJ2-5; D is unclear. V was clipped by 0 bases and J by 1 base, with 10 bases between them. The CDR3 is 15 amino acids. Germline CDR1 reads SGHRS; CDR2 reads YFSETQ.

The rearrangement links TRBV12-3 or TRBV12-4 to TRBJ2-3; 14 positions agree with TRBD2. J lost 0 bases, V lost 7 bases, and 18 bases had no gene match. The CDR3 is made up of 21 amino acids. The CDR3 nucleotides are TGTGCCAGCACCCCACCGTTGGCTGGGACTAGCGGGGGCCGAAGCACAGATACGCAGTATTTT. Translating it yields CASTPPLAGTSGGRSTDTQYF.

This clonotype was counted at least ten times. This sequence joins TRBV27 and TRBJ1-1; 8 positions agree with TRBD1. CDR3 length: 17 residues. Trimming removed 4 bases from V and 3 bases from J; junction bases left unmatched: 13. Per germline, CDR1 MNHEY and CDR2 SMNVEV (reference sequence). The CDR3 DNA sequence: TGTGCCAGCAGTTCCACAGGGGGTTCTCTTTTGGACACTGAAGCTTTCTTT. It translates to CASSSTGGSLLDTEAFF.

This clonotype was picked up many times. No conserved phenylalanine or tryptophan ends this CDR3, so it is likely a read error. It is unclear where the CDR3 begins or ends on the DNA, so no DNA is shown, and the CDR3 is as TCRdb lists it. CDR3 residues: CASSTTWGTRIV. The chain joins TRBV19 to TRBJ2-5; TRBD1, the table's D call, was not compared with the DNA. The CDR3 length is 12 residues, termini included. The germline V gene has CDR1 LNHDA and CDR2 SQIVND (reference sequence).

The rearrangement joins TRBV7-8 to TRBJ2-7; D remains unclear. V was shortened by 3 bases and J by 1 base, with 16 bases between the two germline ends. The CDR3 has 16 amino acids. Germline CDR1 and CDR2: SGHVS and FQNEAQ. The DNA for the CDR3 is TGTGCCAGCAGCTTGGTCCAAGGTTATGGGTCCTACGAGCAGTACTTC. Protein product: CASSLVQGYGSYEQYF.

This clonotype has only a few counts. This sequence joins TRBV6-2 or TRBV6-3 and TRBJ2-2, with 8 bases aligning to TRBD1. J lost 3 bases, V lost 6 bases, and 6 bases had no gene match. This CDR3 region has 15 residues. CDR1 is MNHEY, CDR2 SVGEGT, per germline. The CDR3 DNA sequence: TGTGCCAGCAGCCCAGGGGGCCAGGACACCGGGGAGCTGTTTTTT. Its translation: CASSPGGQDTGELFF.

This clonotype came up a few times. The rearrangement uses TRBV11-2 and TRBJ2-1, with 10 bases fitting TRBD2. The J segment lost 0 bases and the V segment lost 2 bases, leaving 10 bases of the junction unmatched. This CDR3 has 19 residues. Germline CDR1 reads SGHAT; CDR2 reads FQNNGV. This CDR3 reads CASSLWTSGAGSSYNEQFF. CDR3 coding DNA: TGTGCCAGCAGCTTATGGACTAGCGGAGCTGGGAGCTCCTACAATGAGCAGTTCTTC. Together with reference TRBV11-2 and TRBJ2-1, the CDR3 gives the full variable domain: EAGVAQSPRYKIIEKRQSVAFWCNPISGHATLYWYQQILGQGPKLLIQFQNNGVVDDSQLPKDRFSAERLKGVDSTLKIQPAKLEDSAVYLCASSLWTSGAGSSYNEQFFGPGTRLTVL.

In its sample, this clonotype was seen a few times. The chain links TRBV6-5 to TRBJ1-1, with D maybe TRBD1 (5 bases). The germline gives CDR1 MNHEY, CDR2 SVGAGI. This CDR3 is 14 amino acids long. V was trimmed by 6 bases and J by 3 bases, leaving 14 bases between them. Here the CDR3 reads CASRSRGRYTEAFF. In nucleotides, the CDR3 is TGTGCCAGCAGGTCGAGGGGAAGGTACACTGAAGCTTTCTTT.

This clonotype occurred many times. The rearrangement uses TRBV7-3 and TRBJ2-7; TRBD2 matches at 9 bases. The CDR3 consists of 15 residues. Trimming cost V 2 bases and J 0 bases; bases outside gene matches: 2. The germline CDR1 and CDR2 sequences are SGHTA and FQGTGA. CDR3 bases: TGTGCCAGCAGCTTACTTAGCGGGAGCTCCTACGAGCAGTACTTC. This gives the protein CASSLLSGSSYEQYF.

V gene TRBV27 combines with J gene TRBJ2-7, with D unclear. Germline assignment: CDR1 MNHEY and CDR2 SMNVEV (reference sequence). Trimming left V 3 bases short and J 3 bases short, with 15 bases between. This CDR3 is built from 15 residues. CDR3 bases: TGTGCCAGCAGTTTGACGTGGACGGGTTACTACGAGCAGTACTTC. Protein: CASSLTWTGYYEQYF.

This clonotype has only a few counts. The genes are TRBV4-1 and TRBJ1-1, with D possibly matching TRBD1 (5 bases). Germline CDR1 is MGHRA and CDR2 is YSYEKL. CDR3 length: 15 amino acids. V was clipped by 4 bases and J by 3 bases, with 15 bases between them. CDR3 in DNA: TGCGCCAGCAGCCCCGGGACGGGGACTGACACTGAAGCTTTCTTT. Its protein is CASSPGTGTDTEAFF.

The chain joins TRBV20-1 to TRBJ2-1, with TRBD2 identical over 12 bases. Germline V lookup: CDR1 DFQATT, CDR2 SNEGSKA (reference sequence). The V segment lost 3 bases and the J segment 8 bases; nucleotides outside the gene matches: 17. The CDR3 totals 18 residues. CDR3 bases: TGCAGTGCTAGTCGCACCAGAGGGTCTAGCGGGAGGGCCGATGAGCAGTTCTTC. Translation gives CSASRTRGSSGRADEQFF.

This clonotype was seen a few times. V usage is TRBV7-9 and J usage is TRBJ1-4; D not resolved. CDR1 and CDR2 from the germline V gene are SEHNR and FQNEAQ (reference sequence). The ends were cut back, 6 bases at V and 5 bases at J, with 7 bases in the middle. This CDR3 region has 12 residues. CDR3: CASRRVNEKLFF. The CDR3, as DNA: TGTGCCAGCAGAAGGGTGAATGAAAAACTGTTTTTT. Filled out from reference TRBV7-9 and TRBJ1-4, the complete variable domain reads DTGVSQNPRHKITKRGQNVTFRCDPISEHNRLYWYRQTLGQGPEFLTYFQNEAQLEKSRLLSDRFSAERPKGSFSTLEIQRTEQGDSAMYLCASRRVNEKLFFGSGTQLSVL.

This chain connects TRBV18 to TRBJ2-5; D tentatively reads TRBD1 or TRBD2 (5 bases each). V dropped 3 bases and J dropped 0 bases, with 8 bases sitting between them. The CDR3 runs 14 residues. CDR1 is KGHSH and CDR2 is LQKENI in the germline V gene. The CDR3 sequence is CASSPGRDQETQYF. The CDR3 DNA reads as TGTGCCAGCTCACCGGGGCGGGACCAAGAGACCCAGTACTTC.